A selection of T cell receptor beta chains follows, all from one sample in a study of cytomegalovirus exposure and HLA in healthy donors. The data were produced by immunoSEQ multiplex PCR, yet TCRdb's version contains in-frame clones alone and is incomplete. The repertoire has 120,000 to 150,000 clones, roughly 79% of them found once; the top ten carry 6.5% to 7%. Sequenced sample: PBMCs. The receptors here all came from a woman aged 40 to 50 in good health and CMV-seropositive. Each CDR3 is given with its conserved first and last residue. Each record gives: V gene, clone size, J gene, D gene, CDR3 DNA, CDR3 protein. The D gene is left open where the match is weak. For some rows the clone size is stated as once, few or many, or as a class when expanded; others skip it.

V gene: TRBV7-9
clone size: -
J gene: TRBJ2-7
D gene: TRBD2
CDR3 DNA: TGTGCCAGCAGCTTGGGGTGGGGGGGAGGCTACGAGCAGTACTTC
CDR3 protein: CASSLGWGGGYEQYF

V gene: TRBV18
clone size: -
J gene: TRBJ2-3
D gene: -
CDR3 DNA: TGTGCCAGCTCACCACCAGGGGGCACAGATACGCAGTATTTT
CDR3 protein: CASSPPGGTDTQYF

V gene: TRBV2
clone size: -
J gene: TRBJ2-2
D gene: -
CDR3 DNA: TGTGCCAGCAGTGAAACGGGGTCGAACACCGGGGAGCTGTTTTTT
CDR3 protein: CASSETGSNTGELFF

V gene: TRBV9
clone size: once
J gene: TRBJ2-1
D gene: TRBD2
CDR3 DNA: TGTGCCAGCAGCGTAGAAGCTAGCGGGCTTGGGTACAATGAGCAGTTCTTC
CDR3 protein: CASSVEASGLGYNEQFF

V gene: TRBV29-1
clone size: -
J gene: TRBJ2-2
D gene: TRBD1
CDR3 DNA: TGCAGCGCCGGGACAGCCTTCGATGTTAACACCGGGGAGCTGTTTTTT
CDR3 protein: CSAGTAFDVNTGELFF

V gene: TRBV6-6
clone size: once
J gene: TRBJ1-2
D gene: TRBD1
CDR3 DNA: TGTGCCAGCAGTTACAGAACCGGGACAGGGGGCGATGGCTACACCTTC
CDR3 protein: CASSYRTGTGGDGYTF

V gene: TRBV2
clone size: once
J gene: TRBJ1-3
D gene: TRBD1
CDR3 DNA: TGTGCCAGCAGGACAGGGGGCGGACCGGTCTCTGGAAACACCATATATTTT
CDR3 protein: CASRTGGGPVSGNTIYF

V gene: TRBV28
clone size: few
J gene: TRBJ2-5
D gene: -
CDR3 DNA: TGTGCCAGCAGTTTATCCTCCAATCCCCAGTACCAAGAGACCCAGTACTTC
CDR3 protein: CASSLSSNPQYQETQYF

V gene: TRBV5-4
clone size: -
J gene: TRBJ2-5
D gene: TRBD1
CDR3 DNA: TGTGCCAGCAGCTTGTCACGGGACAGGGTAACTAAGCAGTACTTC
CDR3 protein: CASSLSRDRVTKQYF

V gene: TRBV6-4
clone size: -
J gene: TRBJ1-6
D gene: -
CDR3 DNA: TGTGCCAGCAGTGAGGGAGGGAGTTCACCCCTCCACTTT
CDR3 protein: CASSEGGSSPLHF

V gene: TRBV20-1
clone size: few
J gene: TRBJ1-2
D gene: -
CDR3 DNA: TGCAGTGCCCTAAGTGATGGCTACACCTTC
CDR3 protein: CSALSDGYTF

V gene: TRBV6-1
clone size: once
J gene: TRBJ1-2
D gene: TRBD1
CDR3 DNA: TGTGCCAGCAGGGGACAGGGTACTTCCTATGGCTACACCTTC
CDR3 protein: CASRGQGTSYGYTF

V gene: TRBV7-9
clone size: -
J gene: TRBJ1-2
D gene: TRBD1
CDR3 DNA: TGTTCCAGCAGCTCCGACAGGGTGAATGTGGGATACTATGGCTACACCTTC
CDR3 protein: CSSSSDRVNVGYYGYTF

V gene: TRBV20-1
clone size: -
J gene: TRBJ1-2
D gene: -
CDR3 DNA: TGCAGTGTTTTCGAGAGCTATGGCTACACCTTC
CDR3 protein: CSVFESYGYTF

V gene: TRBV5-1
clone size: -
J gene: TRBJ1-5
D gene: -
CDR3 DNA: TGCGCCAGCAGTCTGGGTGGAGGGAGCAATCAGCCCCAGCATTTT
CDR3 protein: CASSLGGGSNQPQHF

V gene: TRBV5-4
clone size: -
J gene: TRBJ2-7
D gene: TRBD1
CDR3 DNA: TGTGCCAGCAGCTTGCGACAGGGGGTGGACGAGCAGTACTTC
CDR3 protein: CASSLRQGVDEQYF

V gene: TRBV19
clone size: -
J gene: TRBJ2-7
D gene: -
CDR3 DNA: TGTGCCAGTAGTGCCGGGGTCTCCTACGAGCAGTACTTC
CDR3 protein: CASSAGVSYEQYF

V gene: TRBV9
clone size: -
J gene: TRBJ2-1
D gene: TRBD2
CDR3 DNA: TGTGCCAGCAGCGTGATGGAGGTAGCGGGCCATGAGCAGTTCTTC
CDR3 protein: CASSVMEVAGHEQFF

V gene: TRBV6-5
clone size: -
J gene: TRBJ2-4
D gene: TRBD2
CDR3 DNA: TGTGCCAGCAGTTACAATAGCGGGGGGGCGTTGAACATTCAGTACTTC
CDR3 protein: CASSYNSGGALNIQYF

V gene: TRBV2
clone size: -
J gene: TRBJ2-2
D gene: TRBD2
CDR3 DNA: TGTGCCAGCATCCGACTAGCCACTACCGGGGAGCTGTTTTTT
CDR3 protein: CASIRLATTGELFF

V gene: TRBV5-1
clone size: -
J gene: TRBJ2-5
D gene: -
CDR3 DNA: TGCGCCAGCAGCCCAGTGACAGGCCGGCAAGAGACCCAGTACTTC
CDR3 protein: CASSPVTGRQETQYF

V gene: TRBV6-1
clone size: -
J gene: TRBJ1-5
D gene: -
CDR3 DNA: TGTGCCAGCAGTGAATACGGGGGCAATCAGCCCCAGCATTTT
CDR3 protein: CASSEYGGNQPQHF

V gene: TRBV7-9
clone size: -
J gene: TRBJ2-3
D gene: -
CDR3 DNA: TGTGCCAGCAACGTCTTAGGGGGGGAATTCGATACGCAGTATTTT
CDR3 protein: CASNVLGGEFDTQYF

V gene: TRBV5-1
clone size: -
J gene: TRBJ2-3
D gene: TRBD2
CDR3 DNA: TGCGCCAGCAGCTTGTATCAGCGGGGGGTCCAGACAGATACGCAGTATTTT
CDR3 protein: CASSLYQRGVQTDTQYF

V gene: TRBV9
clone size: few
J gene: TRBJ2-7
D gene: -
CDR3 DNA: TGTGCCAGCTCGTCCGAGGCCTACGAGCAGTACTTC
CDR3 protein: CASSSEAYEQYF

V gene: TRBV6-5
clone size: -
J gene: TRBJ1-1
D gene: TRBD1
CDR3 DNA: TGTGCCAGCAGTCCCGGTCAGGGGGCGCCTGAAGCTTTCTTT
CDR3 protein: CASSPGQGAPEAFF

V gene: TRBV7-3
clone size: once
J gene: TRBJ2-2
D gene: -
CDR3 DNA: TGTGCCAGCAGCTTAACACCGGCAGGGGTCTCCCCATTGAACACCGGGGAGCTGTTTTTT
CDR3 protein: CASSLTPAGVSPLNTGELFF

V gene: TRBV6-5
clone size: -
J gene: TRBJ2-5
D gene: -
CDR3 DNA: TGTGCCAGCAGTTACTCCTTCGGGGAGACCCAGTACTTC
CDR3 protein: CASSYSFGETQYF

V gene: TRBV7-9
clone size: -
J gene: TRBJ2-2
D gene: TRBD2
CDR3 DNA: TGTGCCAGCAGCCCACTAGCGGGCGGGGAGCTGTTTTTT
CDR3 protein: CASSPLAGGELFF

V gene: TRBV27
clone size: -
J gene: TRBJ1-4
D gene: -
CDR3 DNA: TGTGCCAGCAGTTTATCGAAGAGGAACCCCGGGGAAAAACTGTTTTTT
CDR3 protein: CASSLSKRNPGEKLFF

V gene: TRBV2
clone size: -
J gene: TRBJ2-1
D gene: TRBD2
CDR3 DNA: TGTGCCAGCAGGGGACTAGCGGGGTACAATGAGCAGTTCTTC
CDR3 protein: CASRGLAGYNEQFF

V gene: TRBV7-9
clone size: -
J gene: TRBJ1-5
D gene: TRBD1
CDR3 DNA: TGTGCCAGCAGCCACCAGACAGGGGAATCTCAGCCCCAGCATTTT
CDR3 protein: CASSHQTGESQPQHF

V gene: TRBV6-5
clone size: -
J gene: TRBJ1-1
D gene: -
CDR3 DNA: TGTGCCAGCAGTTACATCGACACAAACACTGAAGCTTTCTTT
CDR3 protein: CASSYIDTNTEAFF

V gene: TRBV9
clone size: -
J gene: TRBJ2-7
D gene: -
CDR3 DNA: TGTGCCAGCAGCGTCGGTATTGGGGAGACCTACGAGCAGTACTTC
CDR3 protein: CASSVGIGETYEQYF

V gene: TRBV30
clone size: -
J gene: TRBJ2-3
D gene: TRBD2
CDR3 DNA: TGTGCCTGGAGTGTACAAGGCGGGGGGGCATTTTCCCAGTATTTT
CDR3 protein: CAWSVQGGGAFSQYF

V gene: TRBV9
clone size: -
J gene: TRBJ1-2
D gene: TRBD1
CDR3 DNA: TGTGCCAGCAGCCTCCGGCTAGACAGGGCGGGGGGCTACACCTTC
CDR3 protein: CASSLRLDRAGGYTF

V gene: TRBV9
clone size: -
J gene: TRBJ2-3
D gene: -
CDR3 DNA: TGTGCCAGCAGCCCGAGGGCAGGGGCGCTGGATACGCAGTATTTT
CDR3 protein: CASSPRAGALDTQYF

V gene: TRBV29-1
clone size: -
J gene: TRBJ2-1
D gene: TRBD1
CDR3 DNA: TGCAGCGTTGGAGGGACAGGGGCTGTCAACAATGAGCAGTTCTTC
CDR3 protein: CSVGGTGAVNNEQFF

V gene: TRBV7-9
clone size: -
J gene: TRBJ2-3
D gene: -
CDR3 DNA: TGTGCCAGCAGCCAGGGCGGGATGTTGGCAGATACGCAGTATTTT
CDR3 protein: CASSQGGMLADTQYF

V gene: TRBV28
clone size: -
J gene: TRBJ1-3
D gene: -
CDR3 DNA: TGTGCCAGCAGTTCCGGTGGAAACACCATATATTTT
CDR3 protein: CASSSGGNTIYF

V gene: TRBV6-5
clone size: -
J gene: TRBJ1-2
D gene: TRBD1
CDR3 DNA: TGTGCCAGCAGCCCAGACAGGGGAAGCTATGGCTACACCTTC
CDR3 protein: CASSPDRGSYGYTF

V gene: TRBV15
clone size: -
J gene: TRBJ1-2
D gene: TRBD1
CDR3 DNA: TGTGCCACCAGCAGAGTCGGGGCCTGGGGACAGCTCGAAGCTAACTATGGCTACACCTTC
CDR3 protein: CATSRVGAWGQLEANYGYTF

V gene: TRBV5-6
clone size: -
J gene: TRBJ2-5
D gene: -
CDR3 DNA: TGTGCCAGCGGCTTGGGGCCTGCGGGGGCACAAGAGACCCAGTACTTC
CDR3 protein: CASGLGPAGAQETQYF

V gene: TRBV5-1
clone size: -
J gene: TRBJ1-1
D gene: -
CDR3 DNA: TGCGCCAGCAGCCCGCCAGACAGGCTTGGGGGCACTGAAGCTTTCTTT
CDR3 protein: CASSPPDRLGGTEAFF

V gene: TRBV7-9
clone size: -
J gene: TRBJ1-3
D gene: -
CDR3 DNA: TGTGCCAGCAGCTTACAACAGACCTCTGGAAACACCATATATTTT
CDR3 protein: CASSLQQTSGNTIYF

V gene: TRBV28
clone size: -
J gene: TRBJ1-6
D gene: -
CDR3 DNA: TGTGCCAGCAGTTTAGCAGGGTTGGCGCTTAATTCACCCCTCCACTTT
CDR3 protein: CASSLAGLALNSPLHF

V gene: TRBV10-2
clone size: -
J gene: TRBJ1-6
D gene: -
CDR3 DNA: TGCGCCAGCAGTGCTACAGATAATTCACCCCTCCACTTT
CDR3 protein: CASSATDNSPLHF

V gene: TRBV5-5
clone size: few
J gene: TRBJ2-7
D gene: TRBD1
CDR3 DNA: TGTGCCAGCAGCCGGGACAGCTTCTCCTACGAGCAGTACTTC
CDR3 protein: CASSRDSFSYEQYF

V gene: TRBV18
clone size: -
J gene: TRBJ2-5
D gene: TRBD1
CDR3 DNA: TGTGCCAGCTCACCTAGAATCGGACAGGGGGTCGGAGAGACCCAGTACTTC
CDR3 protein: CASSPRIGQGVGETQYF

V gene: TRBV7-3
clone size: -
J gene: TRBJ2-7
D gene: TRBD2
CDR3 DNA: TGTGCCAGCAGCTTCGGGACTAGCGGGGGGCGCGAGCAGTACTTC
CDR3 protein: CASSFGTSGGREQYF

V gene: TRBV2
clone size: -
J gene: TRBJ1-2
D gene: -
CDR3 DNA: TGTGCCAGCAGTGATAAAAGGGGCGGCTATGGCTACACCTTC
CDR3 protein: CASSDKRGGYGYTF

V gene: TRBV14
clone size: -
J gene: TRBJ2-3
D gene: -
CDR3 DNA: TGTGCCAGCACCCCAACCGGGAGCACAGATACGCAGTATTTT
CDR3 protein: CASTPTGSTDTQYF

V gene: TRBV6-6
clone size: few
J gene: TRBJ2-7
D gene: -
CDR3 DNA: TGTGCCAGCAGTCAACTCCTTAACGAGCAGTACTTC
CDR3 protein: CASSQLLNEQYF

V gene: TRBV2
clone size: once
J gene: TRBJ2-1
D gene: -
CDR3 DNA: TGTGCCATACAGGACCTTAGGCCCGATGAGCAGTTCTTC
CDR3 protein: CAIQDLRPDEQFF

V gene: TRBV2
clone size: -
J gene: TRBJ2-7
D gene: -
CDR3 DNA: TGTGCCAGCAGTGAAGACAGGGGGGGTTACGAGCAGTACTTC
CDR3 protein: CASSEDRGGYEQYF

V gene: TRBV7-9
clone size: -
J gene: TRBJ1-2
D gene: TRBD1
CDR3 DNA: TGTGCCAGCAGCCCAGGGGGGACCAGGGACGGTGGCTACACCTTC
CDR3 protein: CASSPGGTRDGGYTF

V gene: TRBV6-1
clone size: -
J gene: TRBJ1-2
D gene: -
CDR3 DNA: TGTGCCAGCAGGAGTACCGGGACAAACTATGGCTACACCTTC
CDR3 protein: CASRSTGTNYGYTF

V gene: TRBV7-9
clone size: -
J gene: TRBJ1-6
D gene: -
CDR3 DNA: TGTGCCAGCAGCTCCGACGGGGTCTCACCCCTCCACTTT
CDR3 protein: CASSSDGVSPLHF

V gene: TRBV5-4
clone size: -
J gene: TRBJ2-2
D gene: -
CDR3 DNA: TGTGCCAGCAGCTTAGCGGGTAACACCGGGGAGCTGTTTTTT
CDR3 protein: CASSLAGNTGELFF